The 28 T cell receptor beta chains presented below share a single source sample, sequenced in a study of cytomegalovirus exposure and HLA in healthy donors. PCR was performed using 60 Vbeta and 13 Jbeta primers. This table comes from immunoSEQ multiplex PCR, and its TCRdb copy is limited to in-frame clones, with some not included. This table holds approximately 70,000 clones, over 70% found once. Sequencing was performed on PBMCs. The receptors were sampled from a human donor in good health.

V gene TRBV6-6 combines with J gene TRBJ1-5, with a weak D call TRBD1 (6 bases). Trimming shortened V by 7 bases and J by 0 bases, and 10 bases separated the two germline ends. This CDR3 is 14 amino acids long. From germline, CDR1 is MNHNY and CDR2 SVGAGI (reference sequence). The CDR3 sequence is CASKGEYSNQPQHF. The CDR3 nucleotides read TGTGCCAGCAAGGGGGAATATAGCAATCAGCCCCAGCATTTT.

CDR3 bases: TGTGCCTGGAGTGTAGGCGGCGAGCAGTACTTC. This encodes CAWSVGGEQYF. The chain couples TRBV30 to TRBJ2-7, with D hard to call. The CDR3 runs 11 residues. The germline V gene encodes CDR1 GTSNPN and CDR2 SVGIG (reference sequence). V was pared by 0 bases and J by 6 bases, with 6 bases between.

The chain uses TRBV15 and TRBJ2-7; 8 bases agree with TRBD2. CDR3 length equals 15 residues. Trimming at V came to 3 bases and at J to 5 bases, leaving 9 bases not matched to a gene. In germline, CDR1 is LNHNV, CDR2 YYDKDF (reference sequence). The CDR3 nucleotides are TGTGCCACCAGCAGGATGTTAGCGGGATCCAACGAGCAGTACTTC. Protein: CATSRMLAGSNEQYF.

The V and J genes are TRBV5-6 and TRBJ1-4; tentatively, D is TRBD1 (6 bases). Trimming shortened V by 6 bases and J by 7 bases, and 25 bases separated the two germline ends. This CDR3 region has 17 residues. CDR1 and CDR2 from the germline V gene are SGHDT and YYEEEE. The CDR3, as DNA: TGTGCCAGCACCTACTCCATAGGGGGGGCGAGTAGTGAAAAACTGTTTTTT. Protein sequence: CASTYSIGGASSEKLFF.

The genes are TRBV29-1 and TRBJ1-5; the match to TRBD1 covers 9 bases. CDR1 is SQVTM and CDR2 is ANQGSEA in the germline V gene. CDR3 length: 12 residues. Trimming cost V 6 bases and J 7 bases; bases outside gene matches: 4. DNA for the CDR3: TGCAGCGTCGGACAGGGGATGCAGCCCCAGCATTTT. It translates to CSVGQGMQPQHF.

The rearrangement links TRBV18 to TRBJ2-7, with D possibly being TRBD1 (5 bases). Germline V gives CDR1 KGHSH, CDR2 LQKENI. There are 14 residues in the CDR3. V was cut by 3 bases and J by 4 bases, with 13 bases left in between. CDR3 in amino acids: CASSPQGMAYEQYF. The CDR3 DNA sequence: TGTGCCAGCTCACCCCAGGGAATGGCGTACGAGCAGTACTTC.

V gene TRBV7-9 combines with J gene TRBJ1-5; D is perhaps TRBD1 (5 bases). Deletions cut 0 bases from V and 4 bases from J, with 7 bases between. Germline V lookup: CDR1 SEHNR, CDR2 FQNEAQ (reference sequence). The CDR3 totals 14 residues. This chain's CDR3 is CASSLAGTNQPQHF. The CDR3 DNA reads TGTGCCAGCAGCTTAGCGGGGACTAATCAGCCCCAGCATTTT. The full variable domain, with the rest looked up from reference TRBV7-9 and TRBJ1-5, is DTGVSQNPRHKITKRGQNVTFRCDPISEHNRLYWYRQTLGQGPEFLTYFQNEAQLEKSRLLSDRFSAERPKGSFSTLEIQRTEQGDSAMYLCASSLAGTNQPQHFGDGTRLSIL.

Details on this clone: Other DNA sequences in this specimen translate into the identical CDR3. The V and J genes are TRBV6-6 and TRBJ1-5; a possible D gene is TRBD1 (6 bases). V lost 6 bases to trimming and J lost 4 bases, with 10 bases between them. Germline values: CDR1 MNHNY, CDR2 SVGAGI (reference sequence). The CDR3 covers 13 residues. In DNA, the CDR3 is TGTGCCAGCAGGACCGGGACAAATCAGCCCCAGCATTTT. Translating gives CASRTGTNQPQHF.

The chain couples TRBV7-3 to TRBJ2-3, with 10 bases that match TRBD2. Trimming took 5 bases from V and 6 from J; bases not matched to a gene: 8. Germline lookup yields CDR1 SGHTA and CDR2 FQGTGA. The CDR3 extends over 15 amino acids. CDR3 region: CASSPRTSGADTQYF. CDR3 bases: TGTGCCAGCAGCCCCAGGACTAGCGGCGCGGATACGCAGTATTTT.

This clone has a single count. This chain joins TRBV27 and TRBJ1-1; 11 bases are a match to TRBD1. CDR1 is MNHEY, CDR2 SMNVEV, per germline (reference sequence). V gave up 8 bases and J gave up 0 bases; unmatched junction bases: 17. CDR3 length equals 19 residues. CDR3 residues: CASEFGRDRGYFLNTEAFF. Here the CDR3 DNA reads TGTGCCAGCGAGTTTGGCCGGGACAGGGGGTATTTCCTGAACACTGAAGCTTTCTTT.

This chain joins TRBV6-1 and TRBJ2-3; TRBD2 matches at 7 bases. Trimming cost V 8 bases and J 2 bases; bases outside gene matches: 4. This CDR3 has 13 residues. The germline CDR1 and CDR2 sequences are MNHNS and SASEGT. CDR3 protein: CASGREVTDTQYF. The CDR3 bases are TGTGCCAGCGGTCGGGAGGTCACAGATACGCAGTATTTT.

A few counts support this clone. The chain couples TRBV7-9 to TRBJ1-6, with 8 bases aligning to TRBD1. Germline CDR1 is SEHNR and CDR2 is FQNEAQ (reference sequence). J gave up 7 bases and V 7 bases, and 9 bases lay outside the gene matches. The CDR3 covers 15 residues. CDR3: CASTPTGDGNSPLHF. The CDR3 nucleotides are TGTGCCAGCACCCCGACAGGGGACGGGAATTCACCCCTCCACTTT. Combining the CDR3 with reference TRBV7-9 and TRBJ1-6 gives the whole variable domain DTGVSQNPRHKITKRGQNVTFRCDPISEHNRLYWYRQTLGQGPEFLTYFQNEAQLEKSRLLSDRFSAERPKGSFSTLEIQRTEQGDSAMYLCASTPTGDGNSPLHFGNGTRLTVT.

This clone has more than one count but fewer than ten. The rearrangement links TRBV5-4 to TRBJ2-5; a possible D gene is TRBD2 (5 bases). Germline lookup yields CDR1 SGHNT and CDR2 YYREEE (reference sequence). The CDR3 is 13 amino acids. V was cut by 1 base and J by 5 bases, with 9 bases left in between. Here the CDR3 DNA reads TGTGCCAGCAGCTTGCAACTAGGGGAGACCCAGTACTTC. Encoded protein: CASSLQLGETQYF.

The chain uses TRBV5-6 and TRBJ2-2, with D possibly TRBD2 on 5 matching bases. This CDR3 region has 12 residues. Germline CDR1 and CDR2: SGHDT and YYEEEE. The ends were cut back, 4 bases at V and 7 bases at J, with 8 bases in the middle. CDR3 DNA: TGTGCCAGCAGCCGGGGTAGCGGGGAGCTGTTTTTT. Protein sequence: CASSRGSGELFF. Supplemented by reference TRBV5-6 and TRBJ2-2, the full variable domain reads DAGVTQSPTHLIKTRGQQVTLRCSPKSGHDTVSWYQQALGQGPQFIFQYYEEEERQRGNFPDRFSGHQFPNYSSELNVNALLLGDSALYLCASSRGSGELFFGEGSRLTVL.

This chain links TRBV2 with TRBJ1-4; a weak D match, TRBD1 (5 bases). The CDR3 is 12 amino acids. Trimming left V 6 bases short and J 7 bases short, with 9 bases between. Germline CDR1 is SNHLY and CDR2 is FYNNEI. DNA of the CDR3: TGTGCCAGCAGATCTGGGGCTGAAAAACTGTTTTTT. It specifies CASRSGAEKLFF.

The genes are TRBV6-1 and TRBJ2-5; 9 positions match TRBD2. J gave up 2 bases and V 4 bases, and 14 bases lay outside the gene matches. This CDR3 contains 18 residues. Germline V gene data show CDR1 as MNHNS and CDR2 as SASEGT. The DNA for the CDR3 is TGTGCCAGCAGTGCATCGGGGCTAGCGGGAAGGATACAAGAGACCCAGTACTTC. Translating it yields CASSASGLAGRIQETQYF.

V and J are TRBV15 and TRBJ2-3, with D hard to call. The CDR3 sequence is 15 residues long. Germline V lookup: CDR1 LNHNV, CDR2 YYDKDF (reference sequence). V was pared by 4 bases and J by 2 bases, with 13 bases between. CDR3 in amino acids: CATSNLRLLTDTQYF. DNA for the CDR3: TGTGCCACCAGCAACTTGCGGCTACTCACAGATACGCAGTATTTT.

A single count supports this clone. CDR3 loop: CASSSTWHYTF. The DNA for the CDR3 is TGTGCCAGCAGCTCCACCTGGCACTACACCTTC. The J gene is TRBJ1-2, the V gene TRBV7-9; D call uncertain. Germline V gene data show CDR1 as SEHNR and CDR2 as FQNEAQ (reference sequence). This CDR3 spans 11 amino acids. The V end was cut by 4 bases, the J end by 10 bases, with 10 bases between.

The table lists this clone with a few counts. The chain joins TRBV28 to TRBJ2-2, with 7 bases aligning to TRBD1. The CDR3 totals 16 residues. V lost 5 bases to trimming and J lost 4 bases; unmatched junction nucleotides: 10. The germline V gene has CDR1 MDHEN and CDR2 SYDVKM. Written as DNA, the CDR3 is TGTGCCAGCAGTCCCCCCTCGACAGGGTCCACCGGGGAGCTGTTTTTT. Protein product: CASSPPSTGSTGELFF.

V usage is TRBV4-1 and J usage is TRBJ1-1, with D possibly being TRBD1 (5 bases). This CDR3 region has 17 residues. Germline CDR1 and CDR2: MGHRA and YSYEKL. V shed 1 base and J shed 0 bases, with 15 bases lying between them. CDR3 DNA sequence: TGCGCCAGCAGCCAAGCGGGGGGACCTCCGGTGAACACTGAAGCTTTCTTT. This gives the protein CASSQAGGPPVNTEAFF.

The rearrangement links TRBV7-9 to TRBJ1-2; 7 bases match TRBD1. This CDR3 is built from 15 residues. V gave up 5 bases and J gave up 6 bases; unmatched junction bases: 12. Germline V gene lookup returns CDR1 SEHNR and CDR2 FQNEAQ (reference sequence). CDR3 nucleotides: TGTGCCAGCAGCGTAACAGGGGCACAAGGGCATGGCTACACCTTC. Protein product: CASSVTGAQGHGYTF.

This chain connects TRBV5-1 to TRBJ1-3, with D maybe TRBD1 (6 bases). V was cut by 0 bases and J by 0 bases, with 10 bases left in between. The CDR3 sequence is 16 residues long. Germline V CDR1 and CDR2: SGHRS, YFSETQ. The CDR3 loop is CASSLGQASSGNTIYF. The DNA of the CDR3 is TGCGCCAGCAGCTTGGGACAGGCGAGCTCTGGAAACACCATATATTTT. The variable domain in full, completed from reference TRBV5-1 and TRBJ1-3, reads KAGVTQTPRYLIKTRGQQVTLSCSPISGHRSVSWYQQTPGQGLQFLFEYFSETQRNKGNFPGRFSGRQFSNSRSEMNVSTLELGDSALYLCASSLGQASSGNTIYFGEGSWLTVV.

The sample holds a few counts of this clone. The chain uses TRBV30 and TRBJ2-4; a possible D gene is TRBD2 (5 bases). This CDR3 comprises 12 residues. In germline, CDR1 is GTSNPN, CDR2 SVGIG (reference sequence). Between the trimmed V and J ends, which lost 2 bases and 16 bases, there was a span of 18 bases. DNA for the CDR3: TGTGCCTGGAGTCCCTCGGGGTGGGCGCAATACTTC. Translation: CAWSPSGWAQYF. Variable domain in full (rest from reference TRBV30 and TRBJ2-4): SQTIHQWPATLVQPVGSPLSLECTVEGTSNPNLYWYRQAAGRGLQLLFYSVGIGQISSEVPQNLSASRPQDRQFILSSKKLLLSDSGFYLCAWSPSGWAQYFGAGTRLSVL.

This chain uses TRBV4-1 with TRBJ1-1; no clear D. Trimming pared 3 bases from V and 0 bases from J, leaving 20 bases between. The CDR3 runs 18 residues. Germline V gives CDR1 MGHRA, CDR2 YSYEKL. For the CDR3, the DNA is TGCGCCAGCAGCCACAAGATTACACGGCGAGGGATGAACACTGAAGCTTTCTTT. This gives the protein CASSHKITRRGMNTEAFF.

The chain is built from TRBV5-1 and TRBJ2-7, with TRBD2 matching over 12 bases. The CDR3 runs to 15 residues. CDR1 SGHRS and CDR2 YFSETQ come from the germline V gene. The V and J ends lost 3 bases and 2 bases, in that order; junction bases with no gene match: 3. The CDR3 DNA follows: TGCGCCAGCAGCTGGACTAGCGGGACAACCTACGAGCAGTACTTC. Its protein product is CASSWTSGTTYEQYF.

This clone was seen more than once but under ten times. The chain is built from TRBV6-1 and TRBJ2-7; D is undetermined. Trimming stripped 8 bases from V and 0 bases from J, with 5 bases between. This CDR3 is built from 11 residues. Germline CDR1 is MNHNS and CDR2 is SASEGT. CDR3 protein: CASRGSYEQYF. The CDR3 bases are TGTGCCAGCCGCGGCTCCTACGAGCAGTACTTC.

The chain is built from TRBV5-1 and TRBJ2-7; 9 nucleotides match TRBD2. CDR3 length: 14 amino acids. From germline, CDR1 is SGHRS and CDR2 YFSETQ. Trimming took 3 bases from V and 7 from J; bases not matched to a gene: 8. This CDR3 is CASSSTSGVEEQYF. The DNA of the CDR3 is TGCGCCAGCAGCTCGACTAGCGGTGTAGAAGAGCAGTACTTC.

V gene TRBV10-1 combines with J gene TRBJ2-7, with 9 bases lining up with TRBD1. The V gene's germline CDR1 is WNHNN and CDR2 SYGVQD (reference sequence). Losses at the gene ends were 4 bases for V and 4 bases for J; bases not matched to a gene: 5. The CDR3 is 14 amino acids. The CDR3 loop is CASSVGTGRYEQYF. The CDR3 nucleotides read TGCGCCAGCAGTGTCGGGACAGGGCGGTACGAGCAGTACTTC.